This entry lists 2 T cell receptor beta chains sequenced from one sample in a study of control samples from healthy donors and cancer patients. Some clones are missing from TCRdb's copy, which holds only in-frame ones; the method was immunoSEQ multiplex PCR. The table lists approximately 190,000 clones, with approximately 2.2% in the top ten. Sequencing used blood. These TCRs come from a woman in her twenties or thirties in good health.

The rearrangement uses TRBV12-3 or TRBV12-4 and TRBJ1-2, with D possibly matching TRBD1 (5 bases). V was shortened by 2 bases and J by 7 bases, with 11 bases between the two germline ends. This CDR3 is built from 13 residues. The CDR3 coding sequence is TGTGCCAGCAGTTTACAGGGAATGGGTGGCTACACCTTC. As protein: CASSLQGMGGYTF.

The chain links TRBV27 to TRBJ2-7, with 9 bases that match TRBD1. The CDR3 spans 17 residues. Per the germline V gene, CDR1 is MNHEY and CDR2 is SMNVEV (reference sequence). Germline trimming cut 0 bases from V and 6 bases from J; bases unmatched to any gene: 12. The CDR3 here is CASSLSRIGTGLAEQYF. CDR3 DNA: TGTGCCAGCAGTTTATCGAGGATAGGGACAGGGTTGGCCGAGCAGTACTTC.